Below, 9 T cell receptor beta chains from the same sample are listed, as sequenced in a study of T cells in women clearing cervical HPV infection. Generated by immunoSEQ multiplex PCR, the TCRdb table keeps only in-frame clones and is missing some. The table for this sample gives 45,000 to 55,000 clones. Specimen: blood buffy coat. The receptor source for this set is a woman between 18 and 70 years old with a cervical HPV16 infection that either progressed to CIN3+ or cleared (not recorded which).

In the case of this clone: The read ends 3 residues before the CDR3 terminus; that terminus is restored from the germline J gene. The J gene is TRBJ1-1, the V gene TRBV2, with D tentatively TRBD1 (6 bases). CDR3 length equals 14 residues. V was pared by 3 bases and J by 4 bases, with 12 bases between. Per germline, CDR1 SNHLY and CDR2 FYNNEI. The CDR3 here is CASSDRGARTEAFF. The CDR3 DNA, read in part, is TGTGCCAGCAGTGATCGGGGGGCACGCACTGAA.

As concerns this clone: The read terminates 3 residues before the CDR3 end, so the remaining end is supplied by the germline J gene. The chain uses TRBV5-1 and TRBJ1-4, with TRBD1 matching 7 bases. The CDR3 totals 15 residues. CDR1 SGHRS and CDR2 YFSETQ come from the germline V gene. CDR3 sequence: CASSLEGQVLGGLFF. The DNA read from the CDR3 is TGCGCCAGCAGCTTGGAAGGACAGGTCCTTGGGGGA.

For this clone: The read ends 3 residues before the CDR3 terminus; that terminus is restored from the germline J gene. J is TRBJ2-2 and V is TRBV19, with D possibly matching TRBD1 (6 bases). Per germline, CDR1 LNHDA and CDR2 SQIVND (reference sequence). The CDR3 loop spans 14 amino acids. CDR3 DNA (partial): TGTGCCAGTAGTGTGGGGGCGCGAAATGAAAAG. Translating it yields CASSVGARNEK. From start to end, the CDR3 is CASSVGARNEKLFF.

CDR3 in amino acids: CASSFTDEQYF. CDR3 DNA (partial): TGTGCCAGCAGCTTTACAGACGAG. V is TRBV5-4 and J is TRBJ2-7, with D unresolved. The CDR3 is cut off 3 residues early in the read; its end comes from the germline J gene. The CDR3 consists of 11 residues. Trimming pared 2 bases from V and 5 bases from J, leaving 5 bases between. Germline V CDR1 and CDR2: SGHNT, YYREEE (reference sequence).

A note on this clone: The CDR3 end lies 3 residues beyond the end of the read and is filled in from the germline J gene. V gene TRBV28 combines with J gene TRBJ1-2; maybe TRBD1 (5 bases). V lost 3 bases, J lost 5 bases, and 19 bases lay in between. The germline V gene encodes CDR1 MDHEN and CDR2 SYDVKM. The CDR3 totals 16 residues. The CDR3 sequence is CASSFGGTRAHYGYTF. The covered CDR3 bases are TGTGCCAGCAGTTTTGGGGGGACCAGGGCCCATTATGGC.

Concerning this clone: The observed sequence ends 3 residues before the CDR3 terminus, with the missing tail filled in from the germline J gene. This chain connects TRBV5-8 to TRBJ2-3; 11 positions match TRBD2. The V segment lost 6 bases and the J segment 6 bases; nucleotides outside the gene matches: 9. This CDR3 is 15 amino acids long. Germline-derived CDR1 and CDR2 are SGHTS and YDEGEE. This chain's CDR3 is CASTVGTSGSDTQYF. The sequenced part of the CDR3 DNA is TGTGCCAGCACCGTTGGGACTAGCGGATCCGATACG.

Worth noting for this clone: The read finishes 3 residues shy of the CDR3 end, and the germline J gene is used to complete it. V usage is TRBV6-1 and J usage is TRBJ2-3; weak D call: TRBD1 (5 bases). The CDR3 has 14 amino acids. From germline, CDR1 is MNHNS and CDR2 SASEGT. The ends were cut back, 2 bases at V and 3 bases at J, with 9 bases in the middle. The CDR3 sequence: CASSEYRQTDTQYF. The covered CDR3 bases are TGTGCCAGCAGTGAATACAGGCAAACAGATACG.

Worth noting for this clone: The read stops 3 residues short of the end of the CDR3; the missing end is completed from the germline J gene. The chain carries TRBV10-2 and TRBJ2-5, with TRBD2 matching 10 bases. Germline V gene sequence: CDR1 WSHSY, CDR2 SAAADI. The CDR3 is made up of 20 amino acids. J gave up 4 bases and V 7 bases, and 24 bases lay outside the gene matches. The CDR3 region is CASTKRQRGGSVGSPETQYF. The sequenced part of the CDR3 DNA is TGCGCCAGCACCAAACGGCAGCGGGGGGGCTCTGTCGGGTCTCCAGAGACC.

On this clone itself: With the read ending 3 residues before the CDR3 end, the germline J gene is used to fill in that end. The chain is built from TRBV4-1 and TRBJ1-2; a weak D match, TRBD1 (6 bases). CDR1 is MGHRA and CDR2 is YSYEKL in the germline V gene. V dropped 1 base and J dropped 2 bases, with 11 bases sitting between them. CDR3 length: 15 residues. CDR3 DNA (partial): TGCGCCAGCAGCCAAGGGCAGGGGACGAACTATGGC. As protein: CASSQGQGTNYG. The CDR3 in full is CASSQGQGTNYGYTF.